These T cell receptor beta chains were read from a single sample in a study of blood T cells in healthy people across ages. TCRdb re-derived calls from the 5' RACE reads in MiXCR, one entry per CDR3 protein. The sample yields 1.5 million to 1.8 million distinct CDR3 sequences, 35% to 45% seen once. What was sequenced was blood. The receptors here all came from a woman under 30 in good health. Both conserved end residues are part of each CDR3. Each record gives: J gene, clone size, V gene, D gene, CDR3 protein, CDR3 DNA. D genes are given only for firm matches. Expanded clones are given a class, and other clones once, few, many or no size at all.

TRBJ2-5,NA,TRBV7-2,NA,CASSPRLSQETQYF,TGTGCCAGCAGCCCCAGGCTCTCCCAAGAGACCCAGTACTTC
TRBJ2-5,once,TRBV12-3/TRBV12-4,NA,CASRRNRLPQGTQYF,TGTGCCAGCAGACGTAACAGGCTCCCCCAAGGGACCCAGTACTTC
TRBJ2-7,NA,TRBV15,NA,CATSRVLASTVGQYF,TGTGCCACCAGCAGAGTCCTAGCCTCGACAGTCGGGCAGTACTTC
TRBJ2-2,NA,TRBV14,NA,CASSRRLTASSGELFF,TGTGCCAGCAGCAGACGACTAACGGCCTCCTCCGGGGAGCTGTTTTTT
TRBJ1-2,NA,TRBV4-2,NA,CAGMPNLAEKSYGYTF,TGTGCCGGCATGCCAAACCTAGCGGAGAAAAGCTATGGCTACACCTTC
TRBJ1-2,few,TRBV12-3/TRBV12-4,NA,CASSLGAGQDGYTF,TGTGCCAGCAGTTTAGGGGCGGGGCAGGACGGCTACACCTTC
TRBJ2-1,NA,TRBV7-2,NA,CASSNASSYNEQFF,TGTGCCAGCAGCAACGCGAGCTCCTACAATGAGCAGTTCTTC
TRBJ2-5,NA,TRBV12-3/TRBV12-4,NA,CASSLGGWAERRETQYF,TGTGCCAGCAGTTTAGGGGGATGGGCGGAGCGGAGAGAGACCCAGTACTTC
TRBJ2-2,NA,TRBV2,NA,CASRGAYTGEPFF,TGTGCCAGCAGGGGAGCTTACACCGGGGAGCCGTTTTTT
TRBJ2-1,NA,TRBV9,NA,CASSVPTALGEQFF,TGTGCCAGCAGCGTACCCACTGCCTTGGGTGAGCAGTTCTTC